This TCR beta chain was identified during a study of T cell clonality in common variable immunodeficiency. Study results and caveats: Compared with controls, CVID subjects had fewer shared TCRbeta clones. CVID patient heterogeneity limited repertoire-clinical complication correlations. Fewer deletions and N-nucleotide insertions were reportedly seen in common variable immunodeficiency TCR beta sequences. CVID subjects had higher TCRbeta clonality than healthy controls, most marked in about a third.

Looked up from germline, CDR1 is SNHLY and CDR2 is FYNNEI. V was shortened by 3 bases and J by 9 bases, with 15 bases between the two germline ends. This CDR3 comprises 15 residues. Generated by immunoSEQ multiplex PCR, the TCRdb table keeps only in-frame clones and is missing some. The table lists tens of thousands of clones, with no singletons. Replacement immunoglobulin had been given to every CVID subject for at least one year. On this clone itself: Its specificity is not known. The missing CDR3 end, 3 residues past where the read stops, is filled in from the germline J gene.

The V call is TRBV2, the J call TRBJ1-6; D may be TRBD1 (6 bases). The sequenced material came from peripheral blood mononuclear cells. The TCR comes from a human donor with common variable immunodeficiency. CDR3 sequence reads: CASSDRDISSSPLHF. CDR3 DNA (partial): TGTGCCAGCAGTGATAGGGACATCAGTTCTTCACCC.